This entry concerns a single TCR beta chain. The data were obtained in a study of blood T cell repertoires in COVID-19. Sequenced by immunoSEQ multiplex PCR; TCRdb stores in-frame clones only, minus some. The repertoire consists of some 100,000 clones, with about 74% occurring once and the leading ten covering less than 5%. This TCR derives from a man aged 65 to 79 with COVID-19, enrolled during active disease. The sequenced material came from peripheral blood.

DNA of the CDR3: TGTGCCAGCAGCCTCCTAGATTATCGCACAGATACGCAGTATTTT. The encoded protein is CASSLLDYRTDTQYF. V is TRBV6-6 and J is TRBJ2-3; D remains unclear. Germline V gene data show CDR1 as MNHNY and CDR2 as SVGAGI (reference sequence). V lost 6 bases, J lost 1 base, and 14 bases lay in between. This CDR3 has 15 amino acids.